This T cell receptor (beta chain) was sequenced in a study of early T cells in non-severe SARS-CoV-2 infection. Via MiXCR, TCRdb re-called the 5' RACE reads, giving one row per CDR3 protein. The data hold tens of thousands of distinct CDR3 sequences, with around a tenth observed a single time. The ends were cut back, 4 bases at V and 1 base at J, with 8 bases in the middle. CDR3 length: 12 residues. Germline assignment: CDR1 SQVTM and CDR2 ANQGSEA. The origin of this receptor is an adult who was a healthcare worker with PCR-confirmed SARS-CoV-2 infection or an uninfected control (not recorded which). The sequencing used whole blood, collected at baseline. The gene calls are TRBV29-1 and TRBJ2-7; D not resolved. The CDR3 nucleotides read TGCAGCGTTGGAAGAGAATCCTACGAGCAGTACTTC. Protein product: CSVGRESYEQYF.